The following is a TCR beta chain sequence with its context. The data were produced by immunoSEQ multiplex PCR, yet TCRdb's version contains in-frame clones alone and is incomplete. The data hold about 89,000 clones, with around 94% observed a single time. V was pared by 2 bases and J by 6 bases, with 7 bases of the junction left unmatched. Per the germline V gene, CDR1 is MGHRA and CDR2 is YSYEKL. This CDR3 region has 15 residues. This specimen belongs to a study of technical replicates of blood from several donors. Input material: T cells isolated from PBMCs. This chain joins TRBV4-1 and TRBJ2-3; 8 bases align to TRBD1. This receptor was taken from a human donor in good health. CDR3 DNA: TGCGCCAGCAGCCAATACCTGACAGGGGCCGATACGCAGTATTTT. Its protein is CASSQYLTGADTQYF.